Below are 27 T cell receptor beta chains sequenced from a single sample in a study of neurological immune-mediated disorders. TCRdb re-analysed the 5' RACE reads in MiXCR, keeping a single row per CDR3 protein. The sample lists 45,000 to 50,000 distinct CDR3 sequences, 3% to 3.5% seen once, with over 12% in the top ten. Material: PBMCs. Receptor source: a woman in her forties or fifties with multiple sclerosis.

With respect to this clonotype: One end of the junction is discordant with germline, which a read error may explain. This chain links TRBV6-1 with TRBJ1-2; D uncertain. The germline V gene has CDR1 MNHNS and CDR2 SASEGT. The CDR3 totals 13 residues. The CDR3: CASSDVRGTTNVF. CDR3 coding DNA: TGTGCCAGCAGTGATGTTCGGGGAACAACTAACGTGTTC.

This clonotype was found many times. The chain combines TRBV4-1 with TRBJ2-2; unclear D gene. This CDR3 spans 14 amino acids. V dropped 2 bases and J dropped 7 bases, with 11 bases sitting between them. Germline V gene sequence: CDR1 MGHRA, CDR2 YSYEKL. In nucleotides, the CDR3 is TGCGCCAGCAGCCAATTCGCTGCTGGCGGGGAGCTGTTTTTT. Translating gives CASSQFAAGGELFF.

This clonotype came up many times. The rearrangement joins TRBV3-1 to TRBJ1-4; possibly TRBD1 for D (5 bases). The CDR3 is 14 amino acids. Trimming took off 0 bases at V and 8 bases at J, with 10 bases between the two ends. Germline lookup yields CDR1 LGHDT and CDR2 YNNKEL (reference sequence). This CDR3 is CASSQDPRGEKLFF. As DNA, the CDR3 is TGTGCCAGCAGCCAAGACCCCCGGGGGGAAAAACTGTTTTTT.

In this sample, this clonotype turned up many times. This chain uses TRBV5-1 with TRBJ2-7, with D possibly matching TRBD2 (6 bases). The length of the CDR3 is 12 residues. Germline assignment: CDR1 SGHRS and CDR2 YFSETQ. V was clipped by 5 bases and J by 4 bases, with 10 bases between them. The CDR3 DNA sequence: TGCGCCAGCAGGACTAGACGTTACGAGCAGTACGTC. Translated: CASRTRRYEQYV.

This clonotype occurred many times. This chain connects TRBV6-5 to TRBJ2-1, with no clear D. The CDR3 loop spans 14 amino acids. Germline CDR1 and CDR2: MNHEY and SVGAGI. Trimming pared 0 bases from V and 3 bases from J, leaving 6 bases between. The CDR3 sequence: CASSYSGSYNEQFF. In DNA form, the CDR3 reads TGTGCCAGCAGTTACTCCGGCAGCTACAATGAGCAGTTCTTC.

At least ten counts were recorded for this clonotype. This chain links TRBV6-5 with TRBJ2-5; D may be TRBD1 or TRBD2 (6 bases each). CDR3 size: 15 residues. Germline CDR1 is MNHEY and CDR2 is SVGAGI. V lost 0 bases to trimming and J lost 6 bases, with 14 bases between them. The CDR3 DNA reads TGTGCCAGCAGTTACTCGAGGAGGGGGAGGAAGACCCAGTACTTC. Protein sequence: CASSYSRRGRKTQYF.

This clonotype was counted at least ten times. The CDR3, as DNA: TGTGCCAGCAGCGGAAGGGAAAATCAGCCCCAGCATTTT. Protein: CASSGRENQPQHF. J is TRBJ1-5 and V is TRBV2; D remains ambiguous. The germline V and J ends were trimmed by 6 bases and 4 bases, with 10 bases remaining between them. Per germline, CDR1 SNHLY and CDR2 FYNNEI. The CDR3 length is 13 residues.

This clonotype was observed at least ten times. J is TRBJ2-5 and V is TRBV5-6, with 13 bases identical to TRBD2. The germline gives CDR1 SGHDT, CDR2 YYEEEE. V gave up 3 bases and J gave up 11 bases; unmatched junction bases: 4. The CDR3 totals 13 residues. CDR3 loop: CASSSLAGGPQYF. The CDR3 bases are TGTGCCAGCAGCTCACTAGCGGGAGGGCCGCAGTACTTC.

This clonotype appeared many times. The chain is built from TRBV18 and TRBJ2-7, with D perhaps given as TRBD1 or TRBD2 (5 bases each). Germline loops: CDR1 KGHSH, CDR2 LQKENI. The CDR3 covers 16 residues. Trimming removed 3 bases at V and 6 bases at J, with 21 bases between. The CDR3 is CASSPTQGPPKGEQYF. The CDR3, as DNA: TGTGCCAGCTCACCTACCCAGGGACCCCCGAAGGGCGAGCAGTACTTC.

At least ten counts were recorded for this clonotype. The chain carries TRBV5-1 and TRBJ2-1, with 7 positions matching TRBD1. The CDR3 extends over 16 amino acids. CDR1 SGHRS and CDR2 YFSETQ come from the germline V gene. Trimming cost V 7 bases and J 1 base; bases outside gene matches: 11. CDR3 sequence (DNA): TGCGCCAGCGGTCCTCGACAGGGTTATTCCTACAATGAGCAGTTCTTC. It is translated as CASGPRQGYSYNEQFF.

This clonotype appeared many times. V is TRBV9 and J is TRBJ2-2; 13 bases match TRBD2. The V gene end was trimmed by 4 bases and the J gene end by 7 bases; junction bases not matched to a gene: 4. The CDR3 is 15 residues long. Germline V gene sequence: CDR1 SGDLS, CDR2 YYNGEE. This CDR3 reads CASSRLAGGGGELFF. CDR3 in DNA: TGTGCCAGCAGCCGACTAGCGGGGGGAGGCGGGGAGCTGTTTTTT.

This clonotype was recorded at least ten times. This chain links TRBV20-1 with TRBJ2-5; 8 bases agree with TRBD1. This CDR3 has 12 residues. Germline V gene sequence: CDR1 DFQATT, CDR2 SNEGSKA (reference sequence). V gave up 7 bases and J gave up 5 bases; unmatched junction bases: 6. The CDR3 protein is CSVAQGVETQYF. CDR3 DNA: TGCAGTGTCGCACAGGGGGTCGAGACCCAGTACTTC.

This clonotype has a count of ten or more. V usage is TRBV15 and J usage is TRBJ2-4, with D tentatively TRBD2 (6 bases). Trimming pared 2 bases from V and 0 bases from J, leaving 8 bases between. The CDR3 loop spans 15 amino acids. From germline, CDR1 is LNHNV and CDR2 YYDKDF (reference sequence). CDR3 bases: TGTGCCACCAGCAGAAGGGAGGTAGCCAAAAACATTCAGTACTTC. It yields the protein CATSRREVAKNIQYF. Filled out from reference TRBV15 and TRBJ2-4, the complete variable domain reads DAMVIQNPRYQVTQFGKPVTLSCSQTLNHNVMYWYQQKSSQAPKLLFHYYDKDFNNEADTPDNFQSRRPNTSFCFLDIRSPGLGDTAMYLCATSRREVAKNIQYFGAGTRLSVL.

This clonotype appeared many times. Written as DNA, the CDR3 is TGCGCCAGCAGCTCGGGACTAGCGGGGGGCAACACAGATACGCAGTATTTT. Amino acids: CASSSGLAGGNTDTQYF. The J gene is TRBJ2-3, the V gene TRBV5-1; 15 nucleotides agree with TRBD2. The CDR3 length is 17 residues. V shed 3 bases and J 2 bases; nucleotides not matched to a gene: 4. Germline values: CDR1 SGHRS, CDR2 YFSETQ.

This clonotype has at least ten counts. The chain couples TRBV3-1 to TRBJ2-4, with 8 nucleotides matching TRBD2. Trimming cost V 1 base and J 16 bases; bases outside gene matches: 3. The germline V gene encodes CDR1 LGHDT and CDR2 YNNKEL (reference sequence). This CDR3 is 11 amino acids long. CDR3 sequence (DNA): TGTGCCAGCAGCCAAGGCGGGGGGCTTTACTTC. The encoded protein is CASSQGGGLYF.

Many counts were recorded for this clonotype. J is TRBJ2-4 and V is TRBV5-1; no reliable D call. The germline V and J ends were trimmed by 0 bases and 5 bases, with 9 bases remaining between them. The CDR3 length is 14 residues. CDR1 and CDR2 from the germline V gene are SGHRS and YFSETQ. CDR3 in DNA: TGCGCCAGCAGCTTGGCTGGGTTCGAAAACATTCAGTACTTC. This translates into CASSLAGFENIQYF.

This clonotype has a count of ten or more. The chain employs TRBV29-1 and TRBJ1-2; TRBD1 agrees at 7 bases. This CDR3 spans 13 amino acids. The trim removed 4 bases at V and 4 bases at J, leaving 6 bases unmatched. Germline V gene sequence: CDR1 SQVTM, CDR2 ANQGSEA. The CDR3 DNA reads as TGCAGCGTTGCACAGGGGCGATCCTATGGCTACACCTTC. Its protein product is CSVAQGRSYGYTF.

In its sample, this clonotype was seen many times. This rearrangement joins TRBV20-1 to TRBJ1-6; D not certain. The V gene's germline CDR1 is DFQATT and CDR2 SNEGSKA (reference sequence). Trimming took 1 base from V and 8 from J, leaving 9 bases between them. There are 13 residues in the CDR3. The CDR3 is CSARGRSYSPLHF. The CDR3 bases are TGCAGTGCTAGAGGACGGAGTTATTCACCCCTCCACTTT.

This clonotype was detected many times. The genes are TRBV4-1 and TRBJ2-1; TRBD1 matches 10 bases. Losses at the gene ends were 10 bases for V and 1 base for J; bases not matched to a gene: 13. Germline V gene lookup returns CDR1 MGHRA and CDR2 YSYEKL. The CDR3 has 17 amino acids. The DNA for the CDR3 is TGCGCCACCCACAACCTGGGACAGGGGATTTCCTACAATGAGCAGTTCTTC. As protein: CATHNLGQGISYNEQFF.

This clonotype was counted ten times or more. V usage is TRBV20-1 and J usage is TRBJ2-5; 8 bases are shared with TRBD2. With 3 bases clipped from V and 3 bases from J, the junction kept 6 bases outside the gene matches. From germline, CDR1 is DFQATT and CDR2 SNEGSKA (reference sequence). The CDR3 runs 14 residues. The CDR3 DNA is TGCAGTGCTAGTCGGGGGGGCCTCGAAGAGACCCAGTACTTC. It is translated as CSASRGGLEETQYF.

This clonotype was counted ten times or more. The chain recombines TRBV10-2 with TRBJ2-7, with D perhaps being TRBD1 or TRBD2 (7 bases each). Per the germline V gene, CDR1 is WSHSY and CDR2 is SAAADI. Trimming removed 9 bases from V and 6 bases from J, with 21 bases in between. The CDR3 has 14 residues. The CDR3 DNA is TGCGCCAGTGGGGGGGACAGCCTACTTGGCGAGCAGTACTTC. Translated, it gives CASGGDSLLGEQYF.

The V call is TRBV5-1, the J call TRBJ2-1; D is perhaps TRBD1 or TRBD2 (5 bases each). From germline, CDR1 is SGHRS and CDR2 YFSETQ. V shed 2 bases and J shed 8 bases, with 14 bases lying between them. This CDR3 has 14 amino acids. DNA of the CDR3: TGCGCCAGCAGCTTCGGAACGAGGGGCGATGAGCAGTTCTTC. It translates to CASSFGTRGDEQFF. The whole variable domain, remainder taken from reference TRBV5-1 and TRBJ2-1, is KAGVTQTPRYLIKTRGQQVTLSCSPISGHRSVSWYQQTPGQGLQFLFEYFSETQRNKGNFPGRFSGRQFSNSRSEMNVSTLELGDSALYLCASSFGTRGDEQFFGPGTRLTVL.

The V gene is TRBV6-1, the J gene TRBJ2-1; D is perhaps TRBD2 (6 bases). The V end lost 6 bases, the J end lost 8 bases, and 23 bases lay between the germline ends. The length of the CDR3 is 16 residues. From germline, CDR1 is MNHNS and CDR2 SASEGT. In DNA form, the CDR3 reads TGTGCCAGCAGCCCCTTGCGGGGACTGCCCACACATGAGCAGTTCTTC. Protein product: CASSPLRGLPTHEQFF.

This clonotype has ten or more counts. The chain employs TRBV5-1 and TRBJ2-5, with 7 bases lining up with TRBD1. V dropped 0 bases and J dropped 5; count of bases not matched to a gene: 4. CDR3 size: 14 residues. CDR1 and CDR2 from the germline V gene are SGHRS and YFSETQ. This CDR3 is CASSLDRGTETQYF. As DNA, the CDR3 is TGCGCCAGCAGCTTGGACAGGGGAACGGAGACCCAGTACTTC.

This clonotype was seen at least ten times. V and J are TRBV20-1 and TRBJ1-5, with D possibly TRBD1 on 6 matching bases. The germline V and J ends were trimmed by 4 bases and 5 bases, with 9 bases remaining between them. Germline loops: CDR1 DFQATT, CDR2 SNEGSKA (reference sequence). The CDR3 length is 12 residues. The CDR3 loop is CSAKGGDQPQHF. The CDR3 DNA reads TGCAGTGCTAAGGGGGGAGATCAGCCCCAGCATTTT.

This clonotype was counted many times. The chain joins TRBV20-1 to TRBJ1-5, with D unclear. Germline CDR1 is DFQATT and CDR2 is SNEGSKA (reference sequence). The CDR3 is 12 residues long. Trimming cost V 5 bases and J 9 bases, with 14 bases left between them. In nucleotides, the CDR3 is TGCAGTGCTCCCAACAGAGAGGGGCCCCAGCATTTT. Translated: CSAPNREGPQHF.

This clonotype was recorded many times. This chain joins TRBV6-1 and TRBJ1-6; 11 nucleotides line up with TRBD1. The V and J ends lost 11 bases and 8 bases, in that order; junction bases with no gene match: 8. This CDR3 has 14 amino acids. The V gene's germline CDR1 is MNHNS and CDR2 SASEGT. The CDR3 DNA follows: TGTGCCTGCCGCTGGGACAGGGGGGATTCACCCCTCCACTTT. The encoded protein is CACRWDRGDSPLHF.